This record covers a single T cell receptor (beta chain). This clonotype has only a few counts. Its antigen specificity is not known. The sample holds no much larger clone one base away, and base qualities are not on file. The intended sense of this specimen's treatment or condition label: in vitro stimulation with specific CMV peptide epitopes to enrich CMV-specific T cells. The entry originates in a study of T cell repertoires in cytomegalovirus infection (dated by TCRdb to the late 2010s). For the wider study: The peptide stimulations were aimed at well-studied HLA-B-restricted epitopes as well as recently identified HLA-C-restricted CMV epitopes, whose presentation resists viral immunomodulation. Donor HLA type was relevant to the analysis, as public TCR beta signatures indicated carriage of CMV infection together with the matching HLA type. The research as a whole found: In the ex vivo response, HLA-C-restricted CMV-specific TCR beta clonotypes were dominant, and in two of eight donors the single most frequent clonotype came from this HLA-C-restricted group. Cumulative frequency of public TCR beta family members discriminated carriers of CMV infection plus the relevant HLA type in this cohort and an independent approximately 370-donor cohort.

The V and J ends are trimmed by 2 bases and 5 bases, leaving 15 bases between them. CDR1 and CDR2 are read off the germline V gene as MNHEY and SVGAGI. The CDR3 holds 15 amino acids from the cysteine to the phenylalanine. Of all the DNA, just the CDR3 is kept, 45 bases in frame from base 1. The reads were generated on an Illumina HiSeq 1500. TCRdb redid the processing of the public reads, applying fastp at Q25 and MiXCR, and retained in-frame beta chains. Merged by CDR3 protein, the rows form single entries marked with the most common genes and DNA. Here the sample has roughly 860,000 distinct CDR3 sequences; roughly 33% occur a single time. Jointly, the top ten make up around 11% of the sample.

Recombination connected TRBV6-5 to TRBJ2-5; confidence is insufficient to name the D gene. This clonotype originated in a human donor in good health (CMV status not recorded). Some clones in this sample may be carry-over from other donors' samples. Specimen: cultured CD8+ T cells from PBMCs, collected from culture after CMV antigen stimulation. The sequenced DNA is TGTGCCAGCAGTTACGGGCCGTCCCGGACGGAGACCCAGTACTTC. Its protein product is CASSYGPSRTETQYF.